This TCR beta chain came from a study of regulatory T cells in long-lasting Graves disease. The germline CDR1 and CDR2 sequences are LNHDA and SQIVND (reference sequence). CDR3 length: 14 amino acids. V lost 5 bases, J lost 2 bases, and 7 bases lay in between. Time point in this sample: newly diagnosed GD, antithyroid drugs for less than 3 months. PBMCs provided the RNA from which the TCR library was made. CDR3 regions were amplified by Arm-PCR using iRepertoire HTBI primers to build TCR beta libraries. Via MiXCR, TCRdb re-called the multiplex PCR reads, giving one row per CDR3 protein. This sample has over 450,000 distinct CDR3 sequences; 12% occur once, and the top ten carry about 8.9%. The data were also submitted as part of a second study, on T cells in Graves' hyperthyroidism and ophthalmopathy.

The chain employs TRBV19 and TRBJ2-6; D is undetermined. This TCR derives from a woman younger than 45 with Graves disease. The specimen comprised peripheral blood mononuclear cells (PBMCs), sampled at new diagnosis, from a patient treated with antithyroid drugs. The CDR3 protein is CASSHFAGANVLTF. CDR3 nucleotide sequence: TGTGCCAGTAGTCATTTTGCTGGGGCCAACGTCCTGACTTTC. Full variable domain (outside the CDR3, taken from reference TRBV19 and TRBJ2-6): DGGITQSPKYLFRKEGQNVTLSCEQNLNHDAMYWYRQDPGQGLRLIYYSQIVNDFQKGDIAEGYSVSREKKESFPLTVTSAQKNPTAFYLCASSHFAGANVLTFGAGSRLTVL.